This record concerns one T cell receptor (beta chain) sequence. What it binds is not known. This sample is drawn from a study of OX40 agonist ivuxolimab in advanced cancers. With baseline, cycle 4 day 1, and cycle 7 day 1 as timepoints, blood was sampled. Repertoires were generated with immunoSEQ multiplex PCR, while TCRdb's copy carries only in-frame clones and drops some. This table has 40,000 to 55,000 clones, roughly nine tenths appearing once. Study-level findings and limits: Normalized expansion of T-cell clones was also low for some nonresponders. Both CD4+ and CD8+ T cell populations in blood had undergone clonal expansion by week 6 at 0.1 to 3.0 mg/kg. Expanded clones tended on average to be more numerous among CD8+ T cells than CD4+.

Germline CDR1 SGHAT, CDR2 FQNNGV. With 10 bases removed from V and 6 bases from J, the gap between germline ends came to 3 bases. CDR3 length: 8 residues. This receptor was identified in an adult with an advanced solid tumor such as melanoma, head and neck, liver or kidney cancer. The sequenced sample was CD4+ or CD8+ T cells sorted from blood, obtained in a trial of the OX40 agonist ivuxolimab. The chain has TRBV11-2 and TRBJ1-2; D is undetermined. CDR3 bases: TGTGCCATCGATGGCTACACCTTC. Encoded protein: CAIDGYTF. The variable domain in full, completed from reference TRBV11-2 and TRBJ1-2, reads EAGVAQSPRYKIIEKRQSVAFWCNPISGHATLYWYQQILGQGPKLLIQFQNNGVVDDSQLPKDRFSAERLKGVDSTLKIQPAKLEDSAVYLCAIDGYTFGSGTRLTVV.